Detailed here is one TCR beta chain. The data originate from a study of blood T cell repertoires in COVID-19. CDR3 length: 14 amino acids. V shed 5 bases and J 4 bases; nucleotides not matched to a gene: 7. Germline V CDR1 and CDR2: SGHVS, FQNEAQ. This table comes from immunoSEQ multiplex PCR, and its TCRdb copy is limited to in-frame clones, with some not included. The sample yields roughly 140,000 clones, approximately 86% seen once. The chain combines TRBV7-8 with TRBJ1-2; the match to TRBD1 covers 7 bases. The sample was peripheral blood. This clonotype was sampled from a man aged 70 or older with acute or convalescent COVID-19. The CDR3 DNA sequence: TGTGCCAGCAGCCACAGGGGATCGCGCTATGGCTACACCTTC. Encoded protein: CASSHRGSRYGYTF.